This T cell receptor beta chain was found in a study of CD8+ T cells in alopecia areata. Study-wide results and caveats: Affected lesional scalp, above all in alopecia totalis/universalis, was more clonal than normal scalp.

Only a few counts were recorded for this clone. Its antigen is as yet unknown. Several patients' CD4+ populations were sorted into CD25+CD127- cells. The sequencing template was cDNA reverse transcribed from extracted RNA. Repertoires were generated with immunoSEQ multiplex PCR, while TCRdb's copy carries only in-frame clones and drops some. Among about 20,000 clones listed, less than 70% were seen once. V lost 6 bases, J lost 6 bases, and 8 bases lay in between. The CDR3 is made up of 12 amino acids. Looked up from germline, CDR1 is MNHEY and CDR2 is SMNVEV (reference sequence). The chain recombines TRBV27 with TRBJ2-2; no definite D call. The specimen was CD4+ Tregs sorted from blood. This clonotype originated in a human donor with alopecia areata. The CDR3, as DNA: TGTGCCAGCAGCACCATGTCCGGGGAGCTGTTTTTT. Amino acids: CASSTMSGELFF.